The clone carrying this T cell receptor (beta chain) was recorded at least ten times. This sample was taken from a study of T-cell reconstitution after alpha-beta-depleted transplantation in children. The CDR3 contains 15 residues. J lost 5 bases, V lost 1 base, and 9 bases had no gene match. Germline loops: CDR1 SQVTM, CDR2 ANQGSEA. It was with unique molecular identifiers that the TCRbeta library was prepared. TCRdb recomputed calls from the PCR reads with MiXCR, one row per CDR3 protein. Of 400,000 to 500,000 distinct CDR3 sequences in the sample, about a tenth were seen once. The chain recombines TRBV29-1 with TRBJ1-1; 8 bases match TRBD1. The specimen comprised PBMCs from the stem cell graft donor, sampled from the stem cell graft. The clonotype originates from a human donor who donated a stem cell graft to a child with acute myeloid leukemia. In DNA form, the CDR3 reads TGCAGCGTTGAAGGGGAGTCAGGGGGCAGGACTGAAGCTTTCTTT. This encodes CSVEGESGGRTEAFF.